This T cell receptor beta chain is from a study of CD8+ T cells in alopecia areata. Following extraction, RNA underwent reverse transcription to cDNA, which served as the sequencing template. Clones were read by immunoSEQ multiplex PCR, and TCRdb kept only the in-frame ones, dropping some. This sample comprises around 290,000 clones, none seen once only. Researchers sorted pooled cutaneous lymph node cells on the basis of CD4, CD8alpha, NKG2D, NKG2ACE and other markers. The table lists this clone with a few counts. Gene names follow the mouse nomenclature. With the read ending 4 residues before the CDR3 end, the germline J gene is used to fill in that end. CDR1 LGHNA and CDR2 YSYQKL come from the germline V gene. The CDR3 is 14 residues long. V lost 0 bases to trimming and J lost 5 bases, with 8 bases between them.

The rearrangement links TRBV2 to TRBJ2-1; tentatively, D is TRBD1 (6 bases). The TCR was taken from a C3H/HeJ mouse with alopecia areata. MHC haplotype of the mouse line: H2-k. The sample consisted of CD4+ T cells sorted from a lymph node. The CDR3 loop is CASSQEPGDAEQFF. Partial CDR3 DNA: TGTGCCAGCAGCCAAGAGCCAGGGGATGCT.